This T cell receptor beta chain came from a study of T-cell reconstitution after alpha-beta-depleted transplantation in children. Study-wide results and limits: From newly produced T cells came most of the T-cell counts and diversity one year after transplant. Day-60 TCRbeta diversity that was high in some patients was derived from surviving recipient T cells and thymic progenitors. As was reported, about two months after transplant, alpha-beta T cells came from several hundred expanded graft clones.

Details on this clonotype: Its cognate antigen is unknown.

J gave up 11 bases and V 3 bases, and 9 bases lay outside the gene matches. Germline-derived CDR1 and CDR2 are SGHVS and FQNEAQ. The length of the CDR3 is 15 residues. As it was prepared, the TCRbeta library received unique molecular identifiers. TCRdb fed the PCR reads into MiXCR, producing one record per CDR3 protein. Altogether approximately 800,000 distinct CDR3 sequences are present, less than 20% being singletons, with the ten largest covering roughly 5%. The TCR originated in a male patient younger than 18 who had a stem cell transplant for acute lymphoblastic leukemia, so the T cells may come from the graft donor. The specimen was PBMCs, mostly from graft donor cells, collected 360 days after TCRalphabeta/CD19-depleted stem cell transplant. This chain connects TRBV7-8 to TRBJ1-5; TRBD1 matches 11 bases. CDR3 sequence: CASSFRGQGARSQHF. CDR3 nucleotides: TGTGCCAGCAGCTTTAGAGGACAGGGGGCCAGGTCCCAGCATTTT.